These 2 T cell receptor beta chains were all obtained from the same sample, sequenced in a study of spatial heterogeneity in lung cancer (dated by TCRdb to the late 2010s). Libraries were built with 5' RACE. Sequencing was carried out with a NextSeq 500. Through fastp at Q25 and MiXCR, TCRdb rebuilt clones from the public reads, retaining in-frame beta chains. A single entry per CDR3 protein holds the most common genes and DNA from its merged rows. The sample includes about 120,000 distinct CDR3 sequences, with 9.5% to 15% observed a single time. In total, the top ten clones hold 16% of the sample. Read against the paper, the sample's time point label means: blood at routine non-recurrence follow-up after resection. For TCR sequencing, whole RNA was extracted from tumor and nontumor lung tissue, or from cryopreserved PBMC samples, and no cell sorting was done. The sequences come from PBMCs, collected at follow-up. These receptors were collected from a male donor with early-stage non-small cell lung cancer.

This clonotype came up many times. This chain links TRBV6-2 or TRBV6-3 with TRBJ1-5, with a weak D call TRBD1 (5 bases). The CDR3 has 16 residues. Deletions cut 6 bases from V and 6 bases from J, with 21 bases between. The V gene's germline CDR1 is MNHEY and CDR2 SVGEGT. The CDR3 loop is CASSFRRGTTRQPQHF. In DNA form, the CDR3 reads TGTGCCAGCAGCTTTCGACGGGGGACCACTCGTCAGCCCCAGCATTTT.

The genes are TRBV28 and TRBJ2-3; D is perhaps TRBD2 (7 bases). Germline V gene data show CDR1 as MDHEN and CDR2 as SYDVKM. The CDR3 consists of 14 residues. V gave up 4 bases and J gave up 4 bases, with 12 bases separating them. The CDR3: CASSWRGLPDTQYF. The CDR3 DNA reads TGTGCCAGCAGTTGGCGGGGGCTTCCAGATACGCAGTATTTT.